This TCR beta chain appears in the sequencing data of a study of post-analysis software for immune sequencing data. Points from the study as a whole: People with multiple sclerosis had a significantly lower normalized Chao1 diversity than controls did. Patients had higher frequencies than controls of five or six TRBV segments, including TRBV5-6, TRBV5-1 and TRBV20-1.

This clonotype came up a few times. The antigen is not known. Trimming pared 5 bases from V and 5 bases from J, leaving 12 bases between. This CDR3 is 14 amino acids long. The germline gives CDR1 KGHDR, CDR2 SFDVKD. Unique molecular identifiers tagged the TCR beta cDNA libraries. When 1 to 10 million T cells were used, they gave a few hundred thousand cDNA molecules. From the PCR reads, TCRdb called clonotypes with MiXCR, one entry per CDR3 protein. The data contain hundreds of thousands of distinct CDR3 sequences, 30% of them seen just once; the ten biggest clones take up around 0.56%. V and J are TRBV24-1 and TRBJ2-1; TRBD2 might be the D (5 bases). The sequence came from a girl between 5 and 17 years old with multiple sclerosis. Sequencing was done on a sample of blood. CDR3: CATSGRELDNEQFF. CDR3 in DNA: TGTGCCACCAGTGGCCGGGAACTGGACAATGAGCAGTTCTTC.